This TCR beta chain was captured by sequencing in a study of cytomegalovirus exposure and HLA in healthy donors. Turning to the study itself: Earlier results showed roughly 120 million unique TCR beta sequences derived from approximately 170 million T cells. A data release that came early held approximately 85 million unique TCRs from HLA-typed donors. Study-wide results and limits: In a later analysis, common viral pathogens appeared linked to several of the most significant clusters. Specificity of a few CMV-associated chains for CMV antigens was verified in vitro.

Worth noting for this clone: The antigen is not known.

PCR was performed using 60 Vbeta and 13 Jbeta primers. Clones were read by immunoSEQ multiplex PCR, and TCRdb kept only the in-frame ones, dropping some. The table lists 130,000 to 150,000 clones, 60% to 85% of them singletons. Deletions cut 9 bases from V and 4 bases from J, with 13 bases between. The germline gives CDR1 SEHNR, CDR2 FQNEAQ (reference sequence). CDR3 length: 13 amino acids. The rearrangement joins TRBV7-9 to TRBJ1-3; D not resolved. Sequencing was performed on PBMCs. The TCR comes from a woman aged 40 to 49 in good health and CMV-seropositive. Here the CDR3 DNA reads TGTGCCAGTCGAACGGGGTCCGGAAACACCATATATTTT. Translated: CASRTGSGNTIYF.